This is a list of T cell receptor beta chains from one sample in a study of T cells in Graves' hyperthyroidism and ophthalmopathy. One entry per CDR3 protein, called by TCRdb with MiXCR from the multiplex PCR reads. Among approximately 330,000 distinct CDR3 sequences listed, roughly 18% were seen once. Material: blood. Source of these receptors: a woman in her 50s with Graves' hyperthyroidism. Both conserved end residues are part of each CDR3. A D gene is named only where the DNA matches it firmly. Size is stated for part of the rows, as once, few or many counts, or as a class when the clone is expanded.

V gene: TRBV4-1
D gene: -
CDR3 length: 19
J gene: TRBJ2-2
clone size: -
CDR3 protein: CASSQATGLERGLPGELFF
CDR3 DNA: TGCGCCAGCAGCCAGGCCACCGGACTAGAGAGGGGGCTTCCCGGGGAGCTGTTTTTT

V gene: TRBV5-1
D gene: -
CDR3 length: 13
J gene: TRBJ1-4
clone size: once
CDR3 protein: CASRTDPNEKLFF
CDR3 DNA: TGTGCCAGCAGAACTGACCCTAATGAAAAACTGTTTTTT

V gene: TRBV5-4
D gene: TRBD2
CDR3 length: 15
J gene: TRBJ2-1
clone size: -
CDR3 protein: CASSKGLAFNNEQFF
CDR3 DNA: TGTGCCAGCAGCAAGGGACTAGCGTTCAACAATGAGCAGTTCTTC

V gene: TRBV20-1
D gene: TRBD2
CDR3 length: 16
J gene: TRBJ2-5
clone size: many
CDR3 protein: CSALTPSGRVGETQYF
CDR3 DNA: TGCAGTGCTCTAACCCCGAGCGGGAGGGTAGGGGAGACCCAGTACTTC

V gene: TRBV7-8
D gene: TRBD1
CDR3 length: 15
J gene: TRBJ2-5
clone size: few
CDR3 protein: CASSHGQGASETQYF
CDR3 DNA: TGTGCCAGCAGCCATGGACAGGGGGCGTCAGAGACCCAGTACTTC

V gene: TRBV28
D gene: TRBD1
CDR3 length: 14
J gene: TRBJ1-6
clone size: -
CDR3 protein: CAHRGFSYNSPLHF
CDR3 DNA: TGTGCTCACAGGGGGTTCTCCTATAATTCACCCCTCCACTTT

V gene: TRBV19
D gene: -
CDR3 length: 13
J gene: TRBJ2-7
clone size: -
CDR3 protein: CASSTPGTYEQYF
CDR3 DNA: TGTGCCAGTAGTACCCCGGGGACCTACGAGCAGTACTTC

V gene: TRBV11-2
D gene: -
CDR3 length: 15
J gene: TRBJ2-3
clone size: many
CDR3 protein: CASSLSGSSTDTQYF
CDR3 DNA: TGTGCCAGCAGCTTAAGCGGCTCTAGCACAGATACGCAGTATTTT

V gene: TRBV7-9
D gene: TRBD2
CDR3 length: 15
J gene: TRBJ2-1
clone size: -
CDR3 protein: CASLGVAGGHNEQFF
CDR3 DNA: TGTGCCAGCTTGGGGGTAGCGGGAGGGCACAATGAGCAGTTCTTC

V gene: TRBV5-6
D gene: -
CDR3 length: 15
J gene: TRBJ2-1
clone size: many
CDR3 protein: CASSLSAGSYNEQFF
CDR3 DNA: TGTGCCAGCAGCCTGAGCGCGGGCTCCTACAATGAGCAGTTCTTC

V gene: TRBV11-2
D gene: -
CDR3 length: 14
J gene: TRBJ2-5
clone size: -
CDR3 protein: CASSLATVQETQYF
CDR3 DNA: TGTGCCAGCAGCTTGGCGACGGTACAAGAGACCCAGTACTTC

V gene: TRBV5-6
D gene: -
CDR3 length: 12
J gene: TRBJ1-2
clone size: few
CDR3 protein: CASSSVYYGYTF
CDR3 DNA: TGTGCCAGCAGCTCAGTCTACTATGGCTACACCTTC

V gene: TRBV18
D gene: -
CDR3 length: 16
J gene: TRBJ1-4
clone size: many
CDR3 protein: CASSPQGVGANEKLFF
CDR3 DNA: TGTGCCAGCTCACCACAAGGGGTGGGAGCTAATGAAAAACTGTTTTTT

V gene: TRBV12-3/TRBV12-4
D gene: -
CDR3 length: 14
J gene: TRBJ2-3
clone size: many
CDR3 protein: CASSSRERTDTQYF
CDR3 DNA: TGTGCCAGCAGTTCGCGGGAACGCACAGATACGCAGTATTTT

V gene: TRBV2
D gene: -
CDR3 length: 17
J gene: TRBJ1-5
clone size: many
CDR3 protein: CASRPSRLDFSNQPQHF
CDR3 DNA: TGTGCCAGCAGACCGAGCAGGCTCGATTTTAGCAATCAGCCCCAGCATTTT

V gene: TRBV6-1
D gene: TRBD1
CDR3 length: 15
J gene: TRBJ2-1
clone size: few
CDR3 protein: CASRRTGQGKNEQFF
CDR3 DNA: TGTGCCAGCAGGCGCACGGGACAGGGGAAGAATGAGCAGTTCTTC

V gene: TRBV12-3/TRBV12-4
D gene: TRBD1
CDR3 length: 17
J gene: TRBJ2-1
clone size: few
CDR3 protein: CASSRVMTGGLIHEQFF
CDR3 DNA: TGTGCCAGCAGTCGGGTCATGACAGGGGGCCTGATTCATGAGCAGTTCTTC

V gene: TRBV29-1
D gene: -
CDR3 length: 14
J gene: TRBJ2-7
clone size: -
CDR3 protein: CSVRLPGSIYEQYF
CDR3 DNA: TGCAGCGTTCGATTACCGGGGTCTATCTACGAGCAGTACTTC

V gene: TRBV27
D gene: TRBD1
CDR3 length: 15
J gene: TRBJ1-1
clone size: many
CDR3 protein: CASSWDRAMDTEAFF
CDR3 DNA: TGTGCCAGCAGTTGGGACAGGGCCATGGACACTGAAGCTTTCTTT

V gene: TRBV3-1
D gene: TRBD2
CDR3 length: 18
J gene: TRBJ2-3
clone size: many
CDR3 protein: CASSQEASGSFVTDTQYF
CDR3 DNA: TGTGCCAGCAGTCAAGAGGCTAGCGGGAGTTTCGTCACAGATACGCAGTATTTT

V gene: TRBV2
D gene: TRBD2
CDR3 length: 15
J gene: TRBJ2-1
clone size: many
CDR3 protein: CASSEGTRRDNEQFF
CDR3 DNA: TGTGCCAGCAGTGAAGGGACTAGGCGCGACAATGAGCAGTTCTTC

V gene: TRBV15
D gene: TRBD1
CDR3 length: 19
J gene: TRBJ2-6
clone size: -
CDR3 protein: CATSRYRGQGLSGANVLTF
CDR3 DNA: TGTGCCACCAGCAGATACCGGGGACAGGGACTCTCTGGGGCCAACGTCCTGACTTTC

V gene: TRBV27
D gene: -
CDR3 length: 13
J gene: TRBJ2-1
clone size: many
CDR3 protein: CASSLRRDNEQFF
CDR3 DNA: TGTGCCAGCAGTCTACGACGGGACAATGAGCAGTTCTTC

V gene: TRBV27
D gene: -
CDR3 length: 15
J gene: TRBJ1-5
clone size: -
CDR3 protein: CASRPSEFSNQPQHF
CDR3 DNA: TGTGCCAGCAGACCCTCAGAGTTTAGCAATCAGCCCCAGCATTTT

V gene: TRBV28
D gene: -
CDR3 length: 12
J gene: TRBJ2-1
clone size: -
CDR3 protein: CASSLGPGDLFF
CDR3 DNA: TGTGCCAGCAGTTTAGGGCCGGGAGATTTGTTCTTC

V gene: TRBV11-3
D gene: TRBD2
CDR3 length: 16
J gene: TRBJ2-2
clone size: many
CDR3 protein: CASSLQAGGPVGELFF
CDR3 DNA: TGTGCCAGCAGCTTACAGGCGGGGGGGCCCGTCGGGGAGCTGTTTTTT

V gene: TRBV2
D gene: TRBD1
CDR3 length: 14
J gene: TRBJ2-7
clone size: many
CDR3 protein: CASSYRGPPGEQYF
CDR3 DNA: TGTGCCAGCAGTTACAGGGGGCCTCCCGGCGAGCAGTACTTC

V gene: TRBV7-9
D gene: -
CDR3 length: 15
J gene: TRBJ1-3
clone size: -
CDR3 protein: CASSLVRISGNTIYF
CDR3 DNA: TGTGCCAGCAGCTTGGTCAGGATCTCTGGAAACACCATATATTTT

V gene: TRBV6-1
D gene: TRBD2
CDR3 length: 13
J gene: TRBJ2-7
clone size: many
CDR3 protein: CASRGTSFREQYF
CDR3 DNA: TGTGCCAGCAGAGGGACTAGTTTCCGCGAGCAGTACTTC

V gene: TRBV30
D gene: -
CDR3 length: 11
J gene: TRBJ2-1
clone size: few
CDR3 protein: CASDTYNEQFF
CDR3 DNA: TGTGCCTCTGACACGTACAATGAGCAGTTCTTC

V gene: TRBV12-3/TRBV12-4
D gene: -
CDR3 length: 13
J gene: TRBJ2-3
clone size: many
CDR3 protein: CASSSDGTDTQYF
CDR3 DNA: TGTGCCAGCAGTTCGGATGGCACAGATACGCAGTATTTT

V gene: TRBV12-3/TRBV12-4
D gene: -
CDR3 length: 14
J gene: TRBJ2-3
clone size: many
CDR3 protein: CASSFSVKRDTQYF
CDR3 DNA: TGTGCCAGCAGTTTCTCCGTAAAGCGGGATACGCAGTATTTT

V gene: TRBV30
D gene: TRBD1
CDR3 length: 16
J gene: TRBJ2-1
clone size: many
CDR3 protein: CAWSVLGTVTNNEQFF
CDR3 DNA: TGTGCCTGGAGTGTCCTCGGGACAGTAACTAACAATGAGCAGTTCTTC

V gene: TRBV18
D gene: -
CDR3 length: 14
J gene: TRBJ2-1
clone size: many
CDR3 protein: CASFFPGTYNEQFF
CDR3 DNA: TGTGCCAGCTTCTTCCCGGGGACCTACAATGAGCAGTTCTTC

V gene: TRBV2
D gene: -
CDR3 length: 13
J gene: TRBJ1-1
clone size: -
CDR3 protein: CASLGQENTEAFF
CDR3 DNA: TGTGCCAGCTTGGGTCAAGAAAACACTGAAGCTTTCTTT

V gene: TRBV28
D gene: TRBD2
CDR3 length: 14
J gene: TRBJ2-1
clone size: many
CDR3 protein: CASSPPSGRDEQFF
CDR3 DNA: TGTGCCAGCAGTCCTCCTAGCGGGAGGGATGAGCAGTTCTTC

V gene: TRBV3-1
D gene: TRBD2
CDR3 length: 16
J gene: TRBJ2-1
clone size: few
CDR3 protein: CASSHLMTSGGNEQFF
CDR3 DNA: TGTGCCAGCAGCCACCTGATGACTAGCGGGGGTAATGAGCAGTTCTTC

V gene: TRBV20-1
D gene: -
CDR3 length: 15
J gene: TRBJ2-3
clone size: many
CDR3 protein: CSALLAESITDTQYF
CDR3 DNA: TGCAGTGCTCTCCTGGCGGAAAGCATCACAGATACGCAGTATTTT

V gene: TRBV5-1
D gene: TRBD1
CDR3 length: 12
J gene: TRBJ2-1
clone size: -
CDR3 protein: CASSADRGIQFF
CDR3 DNA: TGCGCCAGCAGCGCGGACAGGGGTATTCAGTTCTTC

V gene: TRBV10-3
D gene: TRBD1
CDR3 length: 14
J gene: TRBJ1-2
clone size: -
CDR3 protein: CAISSDRGGGGYTF
CDR3 DNA: TGTGCCATCAGCTCGGACAGGGGAGGTGGTGGCTACACCTTC

V gene: TRBV5-1
D gene: TRBD1
CDR3 length: 16
J gene: TRBJ1-2
clone size: -
CDR3 protein: CASSGGDRVLGYGYTF
CDR3 DNA: TGCGCCAGCAGCGGCGGCGACAGGGTTCTTGGCTATGGCTACACCTTC

V gene: TRBV2
D gene: -
CDR3 length: 17
J gene: TRBJ2-1
clone size: many
CDR3 protein: CASRTHDSPLSYNEQFF
CDR3 DNA: TGTGCCAGCAGGACCCACGACAGCCCACTCTCCTACAATGAGCAGTTCTTC

V gene: TRBV29-1
D gene: TRBD1
CDR3 length: 15
J gene: TRBJ2-4
clone size: -
CDR3 protein: CSAHRGTGGVNIQYF
CDR3 DNA: TGCAGCGCCCACCGGGGGACAGGGGGCGTGAACATTCAGTACTTC

V gene: TRBV19
D gene: -
CDR3 length: 13
J gene: TRBJ1-2
clone size: few
CDR3 protein: CASSRWSNYGYTF
CDR3 DNA: TGTGCCAGTAGTAGGTGGTCTAACTATGGCTACACCTTC

V gene: TRBV20-1
D gene: -
CDR3 length: 15
J gene: TRBJ2-3
clone size: few
CDR3 protein: CSPYGNRAHTDTQYF
CDR3 DNA: TGCAGCCCGTACGGGAACAGGGCCCACACAGATACGCAGTATTTT

V gene: TRBV19
D gene: -
CDR3 length: 17
J gene: TRBJ2-5
clone size: -
CDR3 protein: CASSRTPSTSYQETQYF
CDR3 DNA: TGTGCCAGTAGTCGGACCCCGTCGACCTCGTACCAAGAGACCCAGTACTTC

V gene: TRBV6-1
D gene: -
CDR3 length: 11
J gene: TRBJ1-2
clone size: few
CDR3 protein: CASHAASGYTF
CDR3 DNA: TGTGCCAGCCACGCGGCTTCGGGCTACACCTTC